The entry that follows covers one TCR beta chain sequence. Its antigen is as yet unknown. The data stem from a study of T cells after posttransplantation cyclophosphamide. The study's findings and limits: Donor-recipient repertoire similarity was low at 1-2 months, rising over year one. After PTCy, TRB diversity resembled that of CNI/methotrexate controls. TRB overlap between skin or GI tissue T cells and blood was limited.

Germline V gene data show CDR1 as MNHNS and CDR2 as SASEGT. The CDR3 runs 13 residues. Trimming shortened V by 0 bases and J by 2 bases, and 4 bases separated the two germline ends. Generated by immunoSEQ multiplex PCR, the TCRdb table keeps only in-frame clones and is missing some. The data show 66,000 or so clones, 93% seen once. Peripheral blood was collected from the related graft donor on the marrow donation day. Sequenced input: PBMCs. The rearrangement joins TRBV6-1 to TRBJ1-2; D is uncertain. The clonotype comes from a woman in her 30s in good health and a related stem cell transplant donor. The CDR3 region has the DNA TGTGCCAGCAGTGAAGCCGGCAACTATGGCTACACCTTC. As protein: CASSEAGNYGYTF.